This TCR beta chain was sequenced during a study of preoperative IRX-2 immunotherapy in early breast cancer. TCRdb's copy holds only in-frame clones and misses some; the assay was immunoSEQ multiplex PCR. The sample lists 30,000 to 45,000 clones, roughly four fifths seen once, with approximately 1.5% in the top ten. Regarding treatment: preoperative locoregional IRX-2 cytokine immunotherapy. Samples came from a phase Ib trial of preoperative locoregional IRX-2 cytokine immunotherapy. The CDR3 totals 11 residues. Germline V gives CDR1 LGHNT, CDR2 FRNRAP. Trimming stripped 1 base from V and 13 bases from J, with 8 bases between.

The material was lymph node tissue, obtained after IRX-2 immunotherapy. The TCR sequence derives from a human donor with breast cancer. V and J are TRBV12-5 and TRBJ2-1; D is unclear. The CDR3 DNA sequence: TGTGCTAGTGGTTTGGGCCAATCCCAGTTCTTC. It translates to CASGLGQSQFF. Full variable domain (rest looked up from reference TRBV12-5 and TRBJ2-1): DARVTQTPRHKVTEMGQEVTMRCQPILGHNTVFWYRQTMMQGLELLAYFRNRAPLDDSGMPKDRFSAEMPDATLATLKIQPSEPRDSAVYFCASGLGQSQFFGPGTRLTVL.